These 20 T cell receptor beta chains originate from one sample sequenced in a study of CDR3 diversity in severe acne. TCRdb reanalysed the PCR reads using MiXCR and keeps one entry per CDR3 protein. This sample has under 100,000 distinct CDR3 sequences, with roughly 52% found just once. Sequencing used blood. The receptors shown here come from a male donor in good health, serving as a control.

This clonotype was recorded many times. This chain uses TRBV20-1 with TRBJ2-7, with 7 bases matching TRBD1. The germline V gene has CDR1 DFQATT and CDR2 SNEGSKA (reference sequence). This CDR3 has 13 amino acids. Germline trimming cut 2 bases from V and 1 base from J; bases unmatched to any gene: 2. CDR3 sequence: CSARRDSSYEQYF. The CDR3 DNA reads as TGCAGTGCTAGACGGGACAGTTCCTACGAGCAGTACTTC.

The genes are TRBV2 and TRBJ1-2; 7 nucleotides align to TRBD1. Unmatched junction bases numbered 5, after V lost 7 bases and J lost 0 bases. The CDR3 spans 14 residues. Germline CDR1 SNHLY, CDR2 FYNNEI. Here the CDR3 DNA reads TGTGCCAGCACCGACAGGGAAGCTAACTATGGCTACACCTTC. Its protein product is CASTDREANYGYTF.

Of note for this clonotype: This may be a read error, as it is one base from a much larger clone. CDR3 DNA: TGTGCCAACAGTCCGCCAGCGGGGAACGACAATGAGCAGCTCTTC. Protein sequence: CANSPPAGNDNEQLF. This sequence joins TRBV7-9 and TRBJ2-1; 7 bases align to TRBD2. Germline assignment: CDR1 SEHNR and CDR2 FQNEAQ (reference sequence). This CDR3 contains 15 residues.

This chain links TRBV24-1 with TRBJ1-1; TRBD1 matches 7 bases. The CDR3 runs 13 residues. J lost 1 base, V lost 7 bases, and 2 bases had no gene match. Per germline, CDR1 KGHDR and CDR2 SFDVKD. The CDR3 is CATRGTANTEAFF. The CDR3 region has the DNA TGTGCCACCAGGGGGACAGCGAACACTGAAGCTTTCTTT.

The genes are TRBV24-1 and TRBJ2-7; 11 bases fit TRBD1. Germline assignment: CDR1 KGHDR and CDR2 SFDVKD. The CDR3 loop spans 17 amino acids. J gave up 5 bases and V 0 bases, and 8 bases lay outside the gene matches. CDR3 DNA sequence: TGTGCCACCAGTGATTTGGGACAGGGGGCGCCTAGGGACGAGCAGTACTTC. Translated, it gives CATSDLGQGAPRDEQYF.

This chain connects TRBV2 to TRBJ2-5; 9 bases match TRBD1. With 4 bases clipped from V and 4 bases from J, the junction kept 4 bases outside the gene matches. This CDR3 is built from 14 residues. Germline CDR1 and CDR2: SNHLY and FYNNEI. CDR3 amino acids: CASSGGQGVETQYF. The CDR3 DNA follows: TGTGCCAGCAGTGGGGGACAGGGAGTAGAGACCCAGTACTTC.

The chain employs TRBV2 and TRBJ1-6; D might be TRBD1 (5 bases). Germline V gene lookup returns CDR1 SNHLY and CDR2 FYNNEI. CDR3 length equals 13 residues. V dropped 10 bases and J dropped 6 bases, with 13 bases sitting between them. DNA of the CDR3: TGTGCCACCAAGGCAGGGCGTAATTCACCCCTCCACTTT. Encoded protein: CATKAGRNSPLHF.

This clonotype came up once. The chain uses TRBV7-9 and TRBJ2-6, with a tentative D call TRBD1 (5 bases). The CDR3 is made up of 17 amino acids. The V gene lost 3 bases and the J gene lost 0 bases, with 12 bases spanning the gap. Per germline, CDR1 SEHNR and CDR2 FQNEAQ (reference sequence). The CDR3 DNA reads TGTGCCAGCAGCTTTGACAGCGCGCCCTCTGGGGCCAACGTCCTGACTTTC. Protein product: CASSFDSAPSGANVLTF.

This clonotype was observed many times. The genes are TRBV29-1 and TRBJ1-1; maybe TRBD1 (6 bases). Trimming took off 6 bases at V and 1 base at J, with 9 bases between the two ends. The CDR3 length is 12 residues. The germline gives CDR1 SQVTM, CDR2 ANQGSEA. CDR3 region: CSVEDRNTEAFF. The CDR3 DNA follows: TGCAGCGTAGAGGACAGGAACACTGAAGCTTTCTTT.

On this clonotype itself: A much bigger clone sits one base away, suggesting this may be a read error. The chain uses TRBV6-5 and TRBJ1-2; D is uncertain. This CDR3 spans 15 amino acids. The V and J ends lost 6 bases and 3 bases respectively, with 17 bases between them. The germline V gene encodes CDR1 MNHEY and CDR2 SVGAGI. CDR3 nucleotides: TGTGCCAGCAGGGAGGGCACGGGAGCTGACTATGGCTACACCTTC. This translates into CASREGTGADYGYTF.

This sequence joins TRBV12-3 or TRBV12-4 and TRBJ2-7; maybe TRBD1 (5 bases). Trimming removed 2 bases from V and 6 bases from J, with 11 bases in between. CDR3 length: 13 residues. The CDR3 nucleotides are TGTGCCAGCAGTTTAAAACAGGCCCTCGAGCAGTACTTC. It specifies CASSLKQALEQYF.

Details on this clonotype: This may be a read error, as it is one base from a much larger clone. CDR3: CATSQGGSYEQYF. The CDR3 DNA sequence: TGTGCCACCAGTCAAGGGGGGTCCTACGAGCAGTACTTC. The chain employs TRBV24-1 and TRBJ2-7, with D possibly being TRBD1 or TRBD2 (6 bases each). Germline CDR1 reads KGHDR; CDR2 reads SFDVKD. This CDR3 spans 13 amino acids. V was trimmed by 6 bases and J by 1 base, leaving 9 bases between them.

This clonotype was recorded at least ten times. The chain has TRBV5-1 and TRBJ2-1, with 7 positions matching TRBD2. CDR1 is SGHRS, CDR2 YFSETQ, per germline. The CDR3 has 14 residues. After removal of 6 bases from V and 8 bases from J, the junction contained 11 bases not matched to a gene. The CDR3 reads CASTPLAAVDEQFF. The CDR3 DNA follows: TGCGCCAGCACTCCCCTAGCGGCGGTGGATGAGCAGTTCTTC. The variable domain in full, with the rest retrieved from reference TRBV5-1 and TRBJ2-1, is KAGVTQTPRYLIKTRGQQVTLSCSPISGHRSVSWYQQTPGQGLQFLFEYFSETQRNKGNFPGRFSGRQFSNSRSEMNVSTLELGDSALYLCASTPLAAVDEQFFGPGTRLTVL.

This chain links TRBV11-2 with TRBJ2-2; D remains ambiguous. The CDR3 length is 12 residues. Trimming took off 5 bases at V and 5 bases at J, with 6 bases between the two ends. CDR1 is SGHAT and CDR2 is FQNNGV in the germline V gene. The chain's CDR3 is CASSTRTGELFF. The CDR3 DNA sequence: TGTGCCAGCAGCACCCGGACCGGGGAGCTGTTTTTT.

This clonotype was seen repeatedly, ten times or more. The rearrangement links TRBV5-1 to TRBJ2-5; D may correspond to TRBD1 or TRBD2 (5 bases each). The CDR3 extends over 16 amino acids. The V gene lost 0 bases and the J gene lost 5 bases, with 17 bases spanning the gap. The germline CDR1 and CDR2 sequences are SGHRS and YFSETQ. Here the CDR3 reads CASSLVGTGGLETQYF. CDR3 coding DNA: TGCGCCAGCAGCTTGGTAGGGACGGGTGGTTTGGAGACCCAGTACTTC.

The chain links TRBV7-3 to TRBJ2-5, with D unclear. The length of the CDR3 is 12 residues. CDR1 and CDR2 from the germline V gene are SGHTA and FQGTGA. Trimming removed 4 bases from V and 2 bases from J, with 5 bases in between. The CDR3 nucleotides read TGTGCCAGCAGCTCAAATCAAGAGACCCAGTACTTC. This sequence encodes CASSSNQETQYF.

This clonotype showed up just once. A much larger clone differs by one base, so this may be a read error. The CDR3 does not close with the conserved phenylalanine or tryptophan, likely indicating a read error. The chain recombines TRBV4-1 with TRBJ2-7; weak D call: TRBD2 (6 bases). Per the germline V gene, CDR1 is MGHRA and CDR2 is YSYEKL. V lost 3 bases, J lost 0 bases, and 15 bases lay in between. The CDR3 covers 16 residues. CDR3 nucleotides: TGCGCCAGCAGCCAGGCGGGGAGCTCCGGCTCCTACGAGCAGTACTCC. Its translation: CASSQAGSSGSYEQYS.

The table lists this clonotype with many counts. The chain couples TRBV19 to TRBJ2-6; D possibly corresponds to TRBD2 (5 bases). Germline V gene sequence: CDR1 LNHDA, CDR2 SQIVND (reference sequence). V was pared by 9 bases and J by 1 base, with 13 bases between. The length of the CDR3 is 15 residues. CDR3 in amino acids: CASRSSGSGANVLTF. CDR3 DNA: TGTGCCAGCAGGAGTTCGGGGTCTGGGGCCAACGTCCTGACTTTC. Full variable domain (missing parts from reference TRBV19 and TRBJ2-6): DGGITQSPKYLFRKEGQNVTLSCEQNLNHDAMYWYRQDPGQGLRLIYYSQIVNDFQKGDIAEGYSVSREKKESFPLTVTSAQKNPTAFYLCASRSSGSGANVLTFGAGSRLTVL.

This clonotype was found many times. The chain is built from TRBV15 and TRBJ1-6; no clear D gene. Germline loops: CDR1 LNHNV, CDR2 YYDKDF (reference sequence). The length of the CDR3 is 14 residues. V shed 6 bases and J shed 7 bases, with 13 bases lying between them. The CDR3 nucleotides read TGTGCCACCAGAGGGAAAACGGGAAATTCACCCCTCCACTTT. This codes for CATRGKTGNSPLHF.

This clonotype was counted at least ten times. V gene TRBV28 combines with J gene TRBJ2-5; D perhaps matches TRBD2 (6 bases). V lost 6 bases, J lost 1 base, and 9 bases lay in between. CDR1 and CDR2 from the germline V gene are MDHEN and SYDVKM. This CDR3 is 13 amino acids long. The CDR3 here is CASRRGLQETQYF. In DNA, the CDR3 is TGTGCCAGCAGGCGGGGCCTCCAAGAGACCCAGTACTTC.